This TCR beta chain was captured in a study of cytomegalovirus exposure and HLA in healthy donors. Primers for the PCR totalled 60 Vbeta and 13 Jbeta. Assay: immunoSEQ multiplex PCR; the TCRdb copy retains only in-frame clones and omits some. The data hold 95,000 to 100,000 clones, with 75% to 90% observed a single time. This clone was detected once. This CDR3 comprises 15 residues. The V gene's germline CDR1 is MDHEN and CDR2 SYDVKM. Trimming cost V 4 bases and J 5 bases; bases outside gene matches: 10. The receptor's source is a man aged 25 to 40 in good health and CMV-seronegative. The sample comprised PBMCs. The chain recombines TRBV28 with TRBJ1-2, with 7 nucleotides matching TRBD1. The CDR3 is CASSSVGGVQYGYTF. The CDR3 coding sequence is TGTGCCAGCAGTTCTGTAGGGGGCGTCCAATATGGCTACACCTTC.